A single TCR beta chain is shown here with its context. CDR1 is SGHDT and CDR2 is YYEEEE in the germline V gene. The V end was cut by 3 bases, the J end by 3 bases, with 9 bases between. The CDR3 spans 14 residues. The source of the sample is a study of control samples from healthy donors and cancer patients. The protocol was immunoSEQ multiplex PCR, while the TCRdb copy is restricted to in-frame clones and leaves out a portion. The sample shows around 53,000 clones, just over 85% of them seen only once. The TCR was taken from a woman in her fifties or sixties with lung cancer. V usage is TRBV5-6 and J usage is TRBJ2-2, with D unresolved. The sample was PBMCs. The CDR3 nucleotides are TGTGCCAGCAGCTCCCCCTGGGACACCGGGGAGCTGTTTTTT. Protein: CASSSPWDTGELFF.